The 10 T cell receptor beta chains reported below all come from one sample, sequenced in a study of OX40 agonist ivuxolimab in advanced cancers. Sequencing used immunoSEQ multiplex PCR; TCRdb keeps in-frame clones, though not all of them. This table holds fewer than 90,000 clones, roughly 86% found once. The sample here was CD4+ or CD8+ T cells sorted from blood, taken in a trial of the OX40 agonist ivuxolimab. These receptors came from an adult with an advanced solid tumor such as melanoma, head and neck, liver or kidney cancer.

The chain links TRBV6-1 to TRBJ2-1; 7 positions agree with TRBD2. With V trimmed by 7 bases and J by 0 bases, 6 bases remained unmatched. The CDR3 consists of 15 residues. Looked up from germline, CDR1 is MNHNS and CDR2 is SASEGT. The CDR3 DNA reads TGTGCCAGCACTTTTAGCGGGTTCTCCTACAATGAGCAGTTCTTC. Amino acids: CASTFSGFSYNEQFF.

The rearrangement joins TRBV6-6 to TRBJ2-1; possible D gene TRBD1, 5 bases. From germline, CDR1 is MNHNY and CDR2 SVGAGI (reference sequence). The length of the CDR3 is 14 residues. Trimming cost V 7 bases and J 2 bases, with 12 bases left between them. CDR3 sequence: CASIQSTAYNEQFF. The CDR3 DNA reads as TGTGCCAGCATCCAATCGACAGCCTACAATGAGCAGTTCTTC.

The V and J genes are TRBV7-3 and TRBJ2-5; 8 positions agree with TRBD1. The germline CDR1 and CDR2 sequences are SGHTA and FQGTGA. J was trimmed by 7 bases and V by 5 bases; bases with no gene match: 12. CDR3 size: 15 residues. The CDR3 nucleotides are TGTGCCAGCAGCCCAGGACAGGGTGGGGGCGGGACCCAGTACTTC. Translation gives CASSPGQGGGGTQYF.

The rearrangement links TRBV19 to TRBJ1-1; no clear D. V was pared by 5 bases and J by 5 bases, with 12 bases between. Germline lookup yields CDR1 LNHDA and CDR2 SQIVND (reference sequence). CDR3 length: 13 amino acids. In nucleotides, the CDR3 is TGTGCCAGTAGTCCCGGGCTCGGTACTGAAGCTTTCTTT. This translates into CASSPGLGTEAFF.

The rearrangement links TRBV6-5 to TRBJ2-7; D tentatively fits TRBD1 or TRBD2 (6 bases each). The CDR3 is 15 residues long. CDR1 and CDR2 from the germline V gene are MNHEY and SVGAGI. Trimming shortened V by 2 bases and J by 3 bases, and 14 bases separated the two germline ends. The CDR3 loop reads CASSYPGGLGYEQYF. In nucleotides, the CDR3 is TGTGCCAGCAGTTACCCCGGGGGCCTAGGCTACGAGCAGTACTTC.

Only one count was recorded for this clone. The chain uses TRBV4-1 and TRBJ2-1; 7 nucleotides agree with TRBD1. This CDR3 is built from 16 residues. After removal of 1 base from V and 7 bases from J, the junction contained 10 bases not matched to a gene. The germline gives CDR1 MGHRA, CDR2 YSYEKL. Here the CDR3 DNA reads TGCGCCAGCAGCCAAGTCTCCAGGGGGAGTAGGAATGAGCAGTTCTTC. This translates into CASSQVSRGSRNEQFF.

The CDR3 DNA sequence: TGCGCCAGCAGCCTGGACGGAACGAACACCGGGGAGCTGTTTTTT. Protein product: CASSLDGTNTGELFF. The genes are TRBV5-1 and TRBJ2-2; D not resolved. Germline loops: CDR1 SGHRS, CDR2 YFSETQ. Trimming took off 4 bases at V and 0 bases at J, with 10 bases between the two ends. The CDR3 is 15 amino acids.

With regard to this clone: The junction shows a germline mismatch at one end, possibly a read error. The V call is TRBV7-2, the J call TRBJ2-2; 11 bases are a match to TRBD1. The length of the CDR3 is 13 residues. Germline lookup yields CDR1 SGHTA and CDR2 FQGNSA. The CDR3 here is CASSLDGTGGLFF. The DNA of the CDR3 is TGTGCCAGCAGCTTAGATGGGACAGGGGGGCTGTTTTTT.

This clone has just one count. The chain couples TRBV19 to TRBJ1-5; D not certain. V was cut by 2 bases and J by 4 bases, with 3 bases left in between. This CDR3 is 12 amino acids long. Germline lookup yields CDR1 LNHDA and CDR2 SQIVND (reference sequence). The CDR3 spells CASSIINQPQHF. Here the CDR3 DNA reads TGTGCCAGTAGTATAATTAATCAGCCCCAGCATTTT.

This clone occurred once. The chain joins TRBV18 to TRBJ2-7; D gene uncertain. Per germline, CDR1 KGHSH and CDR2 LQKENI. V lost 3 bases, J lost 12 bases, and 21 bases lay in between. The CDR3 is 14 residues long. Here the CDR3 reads CASSPSDGSGEWYF. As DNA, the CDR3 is TGTGCCAGCTCACCTTCGGACGGATCCGGCGAGTGGTACTTC.